The rows below give T cell receptor beta chains drawn from one sample of a study of shared clonotypes between healthy human individuals. Some clones are missing from TCRdb's copy, which holds only in-frame ones; the method was immunoSEQ multiplex PCR. The sample shows about 2,200,000 clones, about 92% of them seen only once. Sample: naive CD8+ T cells from PBMCs. These receptors originate from a man between 18 and 29 years old in good health. Some clones in this sample may be carry-over from other donors' samples. Both conserved end residues are part of each CDR3. The order of the fields is D gene, clone size, J gene, V gene, CDR3 DNA, CDR3 protein. D genes are given only for firm matches. Expanded clones are given a class, and other clones once, few, many or no size at all.

TRBD1 once TRBJ2-5 TRBV10-3 TGTGCCATCAACGATAGGACAGGGGAGAGGGAGACCCAGTACTTC CAINDRTGERETQYF
NA NA TRBJ1-5 TRBV11-2 TGTGCCAGCAGCTTAGGTCCCGGGTCCAATCAGCCCCAGCATTTT CASSLGPGSNQPQHF
NA NA TRBJ1-2 TRBV28 TGTGCCAGCACCCAACGGCGGCCCGTCCTAGGCTACACCTTC CASTQRRPVLGYTF
NA few TRBJ2-2 TRBV9 TGTGCCAGCAGCAGGGGGAACACCGGGGAGCTGTTTTTT CASSRGNTGELFF
NA NA TRBJ2-7 TRBV2 TGTGCCAGCAGTGAAGGCCAGGGGTTTGGCTACGAGCAGTACTTC CASSEGQGFGYEQYF
NA NA TRBJ2-7 TRBV28 TGTGCCAGCAGTTCGAGAGCTGAGGGGATTCATTCCTACGAGCAGTACTTC CASSSRAEGIHSYEQYF
NA NA TRBJ1-2 TRBV5-1 TGCGCCAGCAGCCCCACGGGGAACCTAGCCTCTATTGGCTACACCTTC CASSPTGNLASIGYTF
NA NA TRBJ1-1 TRBV6-4 TGTGCCAGCAGCCTGGGGGCGAACACTGAAGCTTTCTTT CASSLGANTEAFF
NA once TRBJ1-2 TRBV7-9 TGTGCCAGCAGCCCGCCGGGACAACGGATTTACTATGGCTACACCTTC CASSPPGQRIYYGYTF
NA NA TRBJ2-2 TRBV27 TGTGCCAGCAGTTCACTATTAACCGGGGAGCTGTTTTTT CASSSLLTGELFF
NA NA TRBJ1-5 TRBV27 TGTGCCAGCAGTGAAGGGGGGAGGACCCAGCATTTT CASSEGGRTQHF
NA NA TRBJ1-2 TRBV10-3 TGTGCCATCAGATTAGATGAGAGAGACTATGGCTACACCTTC CAIRLDERDYGYTF
NA NA TRBJ2-7 TRBV27 TGTGCCAGCAGTTTAAATCTTCGGGAGATCTACGAGCAGTACTTC CASSLNLREIYEQYF
NA NA TRBJ1-2 TRBV2 TGTGCCAGCAGTGAAATCAGGGACACTAACTATGGCTACACCTTC CASSEIRDTNYGYTF
NA once TRBJ2-7 TRBV7-6 TGTGCCAGCAGCGCCGGGACGTCCCCGGACACCTACGAGCAGTACTTC CASSAGTSPDTYEQYF
NA once TRBJ2-7 TRBV27 TGTGCCAGCAGTTTATACTCGCGGACCTACGAGCAGTACTTC CASSLYSRTYEQYF
NA once TRBJ2-7 TRBV11-2 TGTGCCAGCAGCTCCCGAGGGGGGGTGTCCTCGAACGAGCAGTACTTC CASSSRGGVSSNEQYF
TRBD2 NA TRBJ2-7 TRBV7-8 TGTGCCAGCAGCCTGACTAGCGGAGACTACGAGCAGTACTTC CASSLTSGDYEQYF
TRBD2 NA TRBJ2-1 TRBV9 TGTGCCAGCAGCTGGACTAGAGGCAGTGAGCAGTTCTTC CASSWTRGSEQFF
TRBD1 once TRBJ1-3 TRBV4-3 TGCGCCAGCAGCCAAGGGACAGGGTCTGGAAACACCATATATTTT CASSQGTGSGNTIYF
NA NA TRBJ1-3 TRBV7-9 TGTGCCAGCAGGGGCGGTGGAAACACCATATATTTT CASRGGGNTIYF
NA NA TRBJ2-1 TRBV5-1 TGCGCCAGCAGCTTGGGGCGGGATCCCTACAATGAGCAGTTCTTC CASSLGRDPYNEQFF